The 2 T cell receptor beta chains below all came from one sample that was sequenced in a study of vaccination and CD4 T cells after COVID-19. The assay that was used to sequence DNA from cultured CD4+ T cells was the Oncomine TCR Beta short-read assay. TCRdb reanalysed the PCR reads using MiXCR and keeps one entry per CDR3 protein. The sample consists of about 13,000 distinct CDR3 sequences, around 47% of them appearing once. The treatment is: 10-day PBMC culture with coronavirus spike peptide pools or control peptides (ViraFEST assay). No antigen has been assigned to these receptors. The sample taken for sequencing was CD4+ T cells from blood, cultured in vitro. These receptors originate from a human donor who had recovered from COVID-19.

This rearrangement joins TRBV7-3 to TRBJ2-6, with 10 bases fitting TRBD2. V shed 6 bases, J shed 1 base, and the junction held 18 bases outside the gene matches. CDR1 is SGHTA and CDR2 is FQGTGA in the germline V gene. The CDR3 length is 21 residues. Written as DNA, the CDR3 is TGTGCCAGCAGTCATCGGACTAGCGGTATTGGATCTCAATCTGGGGCCAACGTCCTGACTTTC. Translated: CASSHRTSGIGSQSGANVLTF.

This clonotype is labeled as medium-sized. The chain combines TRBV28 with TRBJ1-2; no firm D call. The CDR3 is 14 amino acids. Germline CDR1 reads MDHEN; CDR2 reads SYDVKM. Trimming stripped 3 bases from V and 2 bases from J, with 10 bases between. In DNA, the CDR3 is TGTGCCAGCAGTTTTCCCCCCCGCAACTATGGCTACACCTTC. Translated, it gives CASSFPPRNYGYTF.